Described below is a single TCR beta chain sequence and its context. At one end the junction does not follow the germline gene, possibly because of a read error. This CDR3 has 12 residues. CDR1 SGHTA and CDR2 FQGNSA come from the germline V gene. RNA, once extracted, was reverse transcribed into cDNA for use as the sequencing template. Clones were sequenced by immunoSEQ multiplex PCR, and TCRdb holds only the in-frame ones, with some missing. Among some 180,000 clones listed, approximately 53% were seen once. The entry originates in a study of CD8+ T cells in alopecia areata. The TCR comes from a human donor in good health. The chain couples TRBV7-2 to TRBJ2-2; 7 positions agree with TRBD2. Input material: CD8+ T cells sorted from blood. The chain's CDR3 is CASSYRSGELSF. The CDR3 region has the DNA TGTGCCAGCAGCTACAGAAGCGGGGAGCTGTCTTTT.